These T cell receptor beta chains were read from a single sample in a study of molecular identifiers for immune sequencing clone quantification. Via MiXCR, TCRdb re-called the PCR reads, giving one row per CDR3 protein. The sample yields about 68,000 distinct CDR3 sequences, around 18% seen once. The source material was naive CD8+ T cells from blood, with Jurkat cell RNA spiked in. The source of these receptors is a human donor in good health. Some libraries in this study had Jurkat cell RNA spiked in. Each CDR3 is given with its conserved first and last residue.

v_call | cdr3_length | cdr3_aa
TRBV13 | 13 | CASSPLTHNEQFF
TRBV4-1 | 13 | CASSPGTDYGQYF
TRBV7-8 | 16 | CASSLRLAGALRTQYF
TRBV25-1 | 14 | CASSELSGGSPLHF
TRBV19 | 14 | CASSITVAGDEQFF
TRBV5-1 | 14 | CASSLGLAADEQFF
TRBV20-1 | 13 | CSARTGKAYEQYF
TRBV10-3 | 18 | CAISESNPERAFRYEQYF
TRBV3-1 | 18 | CASSHTKTTRSNTGELFF
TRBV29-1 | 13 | CSVGTEAKNIQYF
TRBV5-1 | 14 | CASSLSLSTDTQYF
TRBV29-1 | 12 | CSAPFPGSEQFF
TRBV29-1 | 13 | CSVAGGHSYEQYF
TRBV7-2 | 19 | CASSLAPSGYPNPYNEQFF
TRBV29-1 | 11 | CSAGDLYEQYF
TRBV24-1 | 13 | CATSDFFGDKQYF
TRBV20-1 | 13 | CSARARSYNEQFF
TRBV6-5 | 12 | CASRQFGQPQHF
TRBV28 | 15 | CASSWRGEIYNEQFF
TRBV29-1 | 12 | CSVDSASREQYF
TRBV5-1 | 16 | CASSPTGDTYTDTQYF
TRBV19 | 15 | CANSLGLAGRYEQYF
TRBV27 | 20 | CASNDANRWACNIVNTEAFF
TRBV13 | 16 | CASSLLTEQAKNIQYF
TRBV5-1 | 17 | CASSIKGLADNTGELFF
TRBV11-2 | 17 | CASSHSPGLATYNEQFF
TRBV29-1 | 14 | CSVVDRGRMYEQYF
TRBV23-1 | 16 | CASSLGRGIPNYGYTF
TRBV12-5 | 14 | CASGFGGERRGYTF
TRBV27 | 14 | CTSSITSGSYEQYF
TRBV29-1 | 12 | CSVEVYDTEAFF
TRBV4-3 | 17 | CASSQGLATATNEKLFF
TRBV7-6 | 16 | CASSLDGQGEVYGYTF
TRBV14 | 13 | CASSGQGASGYSF
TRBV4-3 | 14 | CASSDLAVTDTQYF
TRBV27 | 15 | CASSLTGVGTDTQYF
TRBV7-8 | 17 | CASSFGRTGSMNTEAFF
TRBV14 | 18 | CASSQRDSDYHSNQPQHF
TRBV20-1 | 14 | CSARGEGAVYEQYF
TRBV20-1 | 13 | CSARFPNYNEQFF
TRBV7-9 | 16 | CASSLVALGQSEPLHF
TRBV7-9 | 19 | CASSPNGTSDRHTQRTQYF
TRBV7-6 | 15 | CASSLSTERTDTQYF
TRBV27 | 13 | CASSFKAYNEQFF
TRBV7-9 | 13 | CASSSPSGYEQYF
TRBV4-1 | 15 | CASSQDRGQDNEQFF
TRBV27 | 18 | CASSFMTSGGGSTDTQYF
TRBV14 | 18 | CASSQDRVRLLSTDTQYF
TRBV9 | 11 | CASGGTDTQYF
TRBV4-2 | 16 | CASSQEWASGNNEQFF
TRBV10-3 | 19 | CAISEYPRGSISGANVLTF
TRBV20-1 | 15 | CSAIPWASGDYEQYF
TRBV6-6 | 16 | CASSGTGTASNQPQHF